These 20 T cell receptor beta chains share one sample of origin, sequenced in a study of patients and donors after allogeneic stem cell transplantation. A single record per CDR3 protein comes from TCRdb applying MiXCR to the RT-PCR reads. The profile shows roughly 10,000 distinct CDR3 sequences, about 6% of them singletons. Sequencing was carried out using blood, either unsorted or a sorted T cell fraction (not recorded which). These receptors came from a human donor who was either an allogeneic HSCT recipient or a stem cell or donor lymphocyte infusion donor (not recorded which). It is not recorded whose cells these are; they may come from a transplant donor.

This clonotype occurred many times. The chain uses TRBV20-1 and TRBJ1-6, with D possibly TRBD1 on 5 matching bases. The germline V gene has CDR1 DFQATT and CDR2 SNEGSKA (reference sequence). The CDR3 is 13 residues long. The V end was cut by 1 base, the J end by 8 bases, with 9 bases between. The CDR3 loop is CSARGDSYSPLHF. The CDR3 bases are TGCAGTGCTAGAGGAGACAGTTATTCACCCCTCCACTTT.

This clonotype is deemed medium-sized. The rearrangement links TRBV6-5 to TRBJ2-3; 7 bases are shared with TRBD2. CDR3 length: 16 residues. J was trimmed by 4 bases and V by 6 bases; bases with no gene match: 13. CDR1 and CDR2 (germline): MNHEY, SVGAGI. The CDR3 nucleotides are TGTGCCAGCAGCCGCGCGGGTGGCGGGAGTTCAGATACGCAGTATTTT. The encoded protein is CASSRAGGGSSDTQYF.

In regard to this clonotype: Germline and junction disagree at one end, which may indicate a read error. This chain joins TRBV29-1 and TRBJ1-1, with 8 bases fitting TRBD1. The CDR3 totals 13 residues. The germline V gene has CDR1 SQVTM and CDR2 ANQGSEA. The CDR3 loop is CSVETGVDTETFF. The CDR3 DNA reads TGCAGCGTTGAGACAGGGGTGGACACTGAAACTTTCTTT.

In its sample, this clonotype was seen many times. CDR3 residues: CSVSRSSGNTIYF. The CDR3 bases are TGCAGCGTGTCCCGAAGCTCTGGAAACACCATATATTTT. The chain joins TRBV29-1 to TRBJ1-3; D gene ambiguous. Germline V gives CDR1 SQVTM, CDR2 ANQGSEA. V was pared by 6 bases and J by 0 bases, with 9 bases between. The CDR3 contains 13 residues.

This clonotype appeared many times. The chain couples TRBV6-5 to TRBJ2-3; 8 nucleotides align to TRBD2. The junction had 6 bases not matched to a gene; V was cut back by 2 bases and J by 2 bases. Germline values: CDR1 MNHEY, CDR2 SVGAGI. There are 16 residues in the CDR3. CDR3 loop: CASSYGREDYTDTQYF. The CDR3 DNA reads TGTGCCAGCAGTTACGGGCGGGAGGACTACACAGATACGCAGTATTTT.

This clonotype was seen only a few times. The chain carries TRBV5-1 and TRBJ2-7; a possible D gene is TRBD1 (7 bases). V was cut by 0 bases and J by 3 bases, with 13 bases left in between. The CDR3 spans 15 residues. Germline CDR1 SGHRS, CDR2 YFSETQ. CDR3: CASSLGAGQIYEQYF. The DNA of the CDR3 is TGCGCCAGCAGCTTGGGGGCGGGACAGATCTACGAGCAGTACTTC.

This clonotype was observed at least ten times. The genes are TRBV7-8 and TRBJ2-3, with 8 bases lining up with TRBD1. Germline V gene lookup returns CDR1 SGHVS and CDR2 FQNEAQ. Trimming took 2 bases from V and 10 from J; bases not matched to a gene: 14. CDR3 length: 16 residues. CDR3 residues: CASSLQNRRQGLSQYF. The CDR3 region has the DNA TGTGCCAGCAGCTTACAAAATAGGCGACAGGGGTTATCGCAGTATTTT.

This clonotype has at least ten counts. This sequence joins TRBV7-8 and TRBJ2-5, with D tentatively TRBD1 (6 bases). There are 14 residues in the CDR3. V dropped 3 bases and J dropped 4 bases, with 12 bases sitting between them. CDR1 is SGHVS and CDR2 is FQNEAQ in the germline V gene. The CDR3 sequence is CASSFNTGRETQYF. The DNA of the CDR3 is TGTGCCAGCAGCTTCAATACAGGGAGAGAGACCCAGTACTTC.

This clonotype was observed many times. The chain has TRBV20-1 and TRBJ2-7; D perhaps matches TRBD2 (6 bases). Germline values: CDR1 DFQATT, CDR2 SNEGSKA (reference sequence). This CDR3 is built from 15 residues. The germline V and J ends were trimmed by 6 bases and 0 bases, with 18 bases remaining between them. This CDR3 reads CSAAAAGPRSYEQYF. CDR3 bases: TGCAGTGCGGCCGCGGCGGGACCCCGCTCCTACGAGCAGTACTTC.

This clonotype was seen at least ten times. CDR3 DNA: TGTGCCATCAGGGCCGAGGGTAGTTCACCCCTCCACTTT. Translated, it gives CAIRAEGSSPLHF. V and J are TRBV10-3 and TRBJ1-6, with no clear D. V shed 6 bases and J shed 9 bases, with 12 bases lying between them. The CDR3 runs 13 residues. Germline V gives CDR1 ENHRY, CDR2 SYGVKD.

By proportion, this clonotype is medium-sized. The V and J genes are TRBV5-6 and TRBJ1-4; the D is unclear. Germline CDR1 reads SGHDT; CDR2 reads YYEEEE. The CDR3 has 14 residues. V lost 2 bases to trimming and J lost 4 bases, with 9 bases between them. The CDR3 DNA reads TGTGCCAGCAGCTTTCGGGCAGATAATGAAAAACTGTTTTTT. This sequence encodes CASSFRADNEKLFF.

The table lists this clonotype with many counts. The chain joins TRBV7-6 to TRBJ2-7; TRBD2 aligns across 10 bases. The germline V gene has CDR1 SGHVS and CDR2 FNYEAQ. This CDR3 is built from 15 residues. The ends lost 5 bases at V and 1 base at J; junction bases unmatched: 5. Here the CDR3 DNA reads TGTGCCAGCAGCCCTAGGACTAGCGGTTCCTACGAGCAGTACTTC. Protein: CASSPRTSGSYEQYF.

This clonotype was seen repeatedly, ten times or more. The chain links TRBV20-1 to TRBJ1-2; possible D gene TRBD1, 6 bases. The CDR3 runs 17 residues. V was pared by 2 bases and J by 1 base, with 20 bases between. Per the germline V gene, CDR1 is DFQATT and CDR2 is SNEGSKA (reference sequence). In DNA, the CDR3 is TGCAGTGCTAGAACTTCGACCGCGACAGGCCGTAACTATGGCTACACCTTC. Translating gives CSARTSTATGRNYGYTF.

On this clonotype: A read error is possible here, since a much larger clone lies one base away. The rearrangement links TRBV20-1 to TRBJ1-1; 7 nucleotides match TRBD1. CDR3 length: 13 amino acids. Germline-derived CDR1 and CDR2 are DFQATT and SNEGSKA (reference sequence). The CDR3 DNA reads TGCAATGCTAGATCCAGGGGGAGCACTGAAGCTTTCTTT. Protein sequence: CNARSRGSTEAFF.

The genes are TRBV4-2 and TRBJ2-2; 12 bases match TRBD2. Trimming removed 4 bases from V and 7 bases from J; junction bases left unmatched: 13. CDR1 LGHNA and CDR2 YNFKEQ come from the germline V gene. CDR3 length equals 18 residues. CDR3 residues: CASSRVPSGRASGGELFF. The CDR3 coding sequence is TGTGCCAGCAGCCGAGTCCCTAGCGGGAGGGCCAGTGGCGGGGAGCTGTTTTTT.

The CDR3 spells CASSGRDEKLFF. The CDR3 DNA reads TGTGCCAGCTCAGGGAGAGATGAAAAACTGTTTTTT. The V gene is TRBV18, the J gene TRBJ1-4; D is ambiguous. The CDR3 runs to 12 residues. V gave up 5 bases and J gave up 6 bases, with 7 bases separating them. Germline CDR1 is KGHSH and CDR2 is LQKENI.

This clonotype was recorded many times. The chain employs TRBV4-2 and TRBJ2-3; TRBD2 is a possible D gene (6 bases). CDR1 and CDR2 (germline): LGHNA, YNFKEQ. This CDR3 is built from 15 residues. V was pared by 1 base and J by 2 bases, with 10 bases between. CDR3 in amino acids: CASSQGASATDTQYF. The CDR3 DNA sequence: TGTGCCAGCAGCCAAGGGGCTAGCGCCACAGATACGCAGTATTTT.

A note on this clonotype: This may be a read error, as it is one base from a much larger clone. The gene calls are TRBV7-9 and TRBJ1-2; D is unclear. The CDR3 runs to 11 residues. CDR1 is SEHNR and CDR2 is FQNEAQ in the germline V gene (reference sequence). CDR3 residues: CASSEISGYAF. CDR3 sequence (DNA): TGTGCCAGCAGCGAAATATCTGGCTACGCCTTC. Complete variable domain (other parts from reference TRBV7-9 and TRBJ1-2): DTGVSQNPRHKITKRGQNVTFRCDPISEHNRLYWYRQTLGQGPEFLTYFQNEAQLEKSRLLSDRFSAERPKGSFSTLEIQRTEQGDSAMYLCASSEISGYAFGSGTRLTVV.

The V and J genes are TRBV7-6 and TRBJ2-5, with a tentative D call TRBD2 (5 bases). Germline lookup yields CDR1 SGHVS and CDR2 FNYEAQ. V was trimmed by 5 bases and J by 1 base, leaving 20 bases between them. The CDR3 extends over 17 amino acids. Here the CDR3 reads CASSPGAATRSQETQYF. DNA of the CDR3: TGTGCCAGCAGCCCCGGAGCGGCTACAAGATCCCAAGAGACCCAGTACTTC.

In this sample, this clonotype turned up many times. This sequence joins TRBV12-3 or TRBV12-4 and TRBJ2-5; no definite D call. V was shortened by 6 bases and J by 1 base, with 12 bases between the two germline ends. This CDR3 has 14 residues. The CDR3 sequence: CASRPQVAQETQYF. CDR3 DNA: TGTGCCAGCAGGCCTCAGGTGGCCCAAGAGACCCAGTACTTC.